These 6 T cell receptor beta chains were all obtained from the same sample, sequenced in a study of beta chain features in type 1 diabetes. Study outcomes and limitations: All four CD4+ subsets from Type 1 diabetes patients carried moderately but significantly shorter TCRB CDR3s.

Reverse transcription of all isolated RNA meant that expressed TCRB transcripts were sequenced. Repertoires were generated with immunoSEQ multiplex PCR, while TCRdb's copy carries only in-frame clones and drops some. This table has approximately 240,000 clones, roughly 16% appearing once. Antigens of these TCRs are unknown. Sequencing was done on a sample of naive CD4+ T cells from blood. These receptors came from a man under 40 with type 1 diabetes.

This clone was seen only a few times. The chain's CDR3 is CAWSRQGSEKLFF. The CDR3 nucleotides read TGTGCCTGGAGTAGGCAGGGATCGGAAAAACTGTTTTTT. The V call is TRBV30, the J call TRBJ1-4, with D possibly TRBD1 on 5 matching bases. The CDR3 covers 13 residues. V lost 2 bases to trimming and J lost 8 bases, with 12 bases between them. Germline lookup yields CDR1 GTSNPN and CDR2 SVGIG (reference sequence).

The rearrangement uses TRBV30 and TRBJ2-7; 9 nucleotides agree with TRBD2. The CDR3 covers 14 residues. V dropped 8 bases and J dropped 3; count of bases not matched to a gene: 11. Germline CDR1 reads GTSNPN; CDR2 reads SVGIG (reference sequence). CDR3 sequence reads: CAQTQGTSYYEQYF. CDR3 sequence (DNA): TGTGCCCAAACGCAGGGGACTAGCTACTACGAGCAGTACTTC.

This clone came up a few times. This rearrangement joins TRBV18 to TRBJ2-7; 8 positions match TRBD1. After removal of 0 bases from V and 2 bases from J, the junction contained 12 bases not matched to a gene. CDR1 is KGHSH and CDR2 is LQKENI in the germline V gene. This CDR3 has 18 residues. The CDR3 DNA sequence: TGTGCCAGCTCACCACCGGTTTTGACCGGGACAGGTACCTACGAGCAGTACTTC. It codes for CASSPPVLTGTGTYEQYF.

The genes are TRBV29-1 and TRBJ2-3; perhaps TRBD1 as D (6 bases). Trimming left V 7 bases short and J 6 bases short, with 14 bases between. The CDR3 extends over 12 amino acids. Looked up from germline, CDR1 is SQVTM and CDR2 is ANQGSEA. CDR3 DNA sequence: TGCAGCGCCAAACAGGGAGCGGATACGCAGTATTTT. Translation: CSAKQGADTQYF.

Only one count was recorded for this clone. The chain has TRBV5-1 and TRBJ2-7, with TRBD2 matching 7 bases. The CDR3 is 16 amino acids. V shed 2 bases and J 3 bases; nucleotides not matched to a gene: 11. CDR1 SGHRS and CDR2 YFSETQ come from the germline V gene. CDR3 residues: CASSFPPSGGDYEQYF. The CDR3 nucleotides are TGCGCCAGCAGCTTCCCACCAAGTGGGGGGGACTACGAGCAGTACTTC.

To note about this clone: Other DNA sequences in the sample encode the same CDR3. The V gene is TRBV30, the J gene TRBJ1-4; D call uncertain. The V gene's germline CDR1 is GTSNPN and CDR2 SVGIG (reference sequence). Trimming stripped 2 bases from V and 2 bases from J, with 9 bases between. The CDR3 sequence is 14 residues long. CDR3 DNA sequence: TGTGCCTGGAGTCTCGGGAGCACTAATGAAAAACTGTTTTTT. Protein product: CAWSLGSTNEKLFF.